One sample yielded the 6 T cell receptor beta chains listed below, sequenced in a study of shared clonotypes between healthy human individuals. Clones were read by immunoSEQ multiplex PCR, and TCRdb kept only the in-frame ones, dropping some. The repertoire includes millions of clones, less than 95% of them detected once, and roughly 1.1% sits in the top ten. The naive CD8 fraction comprised CD45RO-negative cells positively selected for CCR7 and excluded terminally differentiated effector memory CD45RA+ cells. The sequenced sample consisted of naive CD8+ T cells sorted from blood. The receptors shown here come from a man in his late teens or twenties in good health.

This chain joins TRBV27 and TRBJ2-7; possibly TRBD1 for D (5 bases). V was clipped by 6 bases and J by 0 bases, with 24 bases between them. Looked up from germline, CDR1 is MNHEY and CDR2 is SMNVEV (reference sequence). This CDR3 contains 18 residues. The CDR3 nucleotides are TGTGCCAGCAGCCCCCAGGGCGTTTTGGCAGGCCACTCCTACGAGCAGTACTTC. Its protein is CASSPQGVLAGHSYEQYF.

The CDR3 loop reads CASSEALDRGYNEQFF. The CDR3 nucleotides read TGTGCCAGCAGCGAGGCCCTAGACAGGGGGTACAATGAGCAGTTCTTC. The rearrangement joins TRBV9 to TRBJ2-1; 9 nucleotides align to TRBD1. The CDR3 consists of 16 residues. In germline, CDR1 is SGDLS, CDR2 YYNGEE. The junction had 8 bases not matched to a gene; V was cut back by 3 bases and J by 4 bases.

V gene TRBV9 combines with J gene TRBJ2-1; maybe TRBD2 (7 bases). The CDR3 contains 13 residues. Germline CDR1 SGDLS, CDR2 YYNGEE. V lost 2 bases to trimming and J lost 9 bases, with 12 bases between them. CDR3 in amino acids: CASSVGRGGEQFF. The CDR3 region has the DNA TGTGCCAGCAGCGTTGGTAGGGGGGGTGAGCAGTTCTTC.

Comment on this clone: The identical CDR3 is also encoded by other nucleotide sequences in the sample. The chain employs TRBV9 and TRBJ2-7, with 8 bases fitting TRBD1. The junction had 3 bases not matched to a gene; V was cut back by 2 bases and J by 2 bases. The CDR3 covers 14 residues. Germline values: CDR1 SGDLS, CDR2 YYNGEE. CDR3 region: CASSVGQVAYEQYF. For the CDR3, the DNA is TGTGCCAGCAGCGTGGGACAGGTTGCCTACGAGCAGTACTTC.

The chain is built from TRBV6-6 and TRBJ2-3, with D maybe TRBD2 (7 bases). The ends were cut back, 8 bases at V and 2 bases at J, with 8 bases in the middle. The CDR3 has 12 residues. The germline V gene has CDR1 MNHNY and CDR2 SVGAGI (reference sequence). As DNA, the CDR3 is TGTGCCAGCGGGGGGGCCACAGATACGCAGTATTTT. Its translation: CASGGATDTQYF.

This clone was recorded once. The DNA of the CDR3 is TGCGAGGAGGGAGCGGGGGTACCGCTAGCCAAAAACATTCAGTACTTC. It yields the protein CEEGAGVPLAKNIQYF. V usage is TRBV5-1 and J usage is TRBJ2-4; 8 bases are a match to TRBD2. The CDR3 has 16 amino acids. Per the germline V gene, CDR1 is SGHRS and CDR2 is YFSETQ.